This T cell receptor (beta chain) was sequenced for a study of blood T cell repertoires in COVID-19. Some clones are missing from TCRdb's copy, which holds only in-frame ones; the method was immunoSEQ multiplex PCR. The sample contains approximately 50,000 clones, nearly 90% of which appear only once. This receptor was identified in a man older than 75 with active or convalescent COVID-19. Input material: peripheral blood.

The CDR3 bases are TGTGCCAGCAGCCCAGGACTAGCGGGAAGCGAGCAGTACTTC. This codes for CASSPGLAGSEQYF. This chain joins TRBV7-2 and TRBJ2-7, with 12 positions matching TRBD2. The germline CDR1 and CDR2 sequences are SGHTA and FQGNSA. This CDR3 comprises 14 residues. Trimming cost V 5 bases and J 6 bases; bases outside gene matches: 5.